Below, one T cell receptor beta chain is given with its context. This sample is part of a study of blood T cell repertoires in COVID-19. Study background: Researchers got acute and convalescent COVID-19 samples from the United States, Italy and Spain. From T cells, B-cell-depleted T cells, or PBMCs came the material, which was cDNA or gDNA.

This CDR3 comprises 14 residues. The V end was cut by 7 bases, the J end by 4 bases, with 16 bases between. Germline CDR1 MDHEN, CDR2 SYDVKM. Study processing details: Amplification from reference gene primers served as the basis for estimated nucleated cell counts. Only in-frame clones appear in the TCRdb table, and some are missing; sequencing was by immunoSEQ multiplex PCR. The V and J calls and clone size are taken from that table; D and trimming were inferred from the DNA. The repertoire holds 200,000 or so clones, with about 88% as singletons. This receptor was identified in a man between 65 and 80 years old with active or convalescent COVID-19. The chain carries TRBV28 and TRBJ1-1, with unresolved D. Material for sequencing was peripheral blood. The CDR3 bases are TGTGCCAGCATCGACATAAACTTGGGCACTGAAGCTTTCTTT. It yields the protein CASIDINLGTEAFF.